These 29 T cell receptor beta chains originate from one sample sequenced in a study of regulatory T cells in long-lasting Graves disease. Time point meaning: persistent/refractory GD, antithyroid drugs over 5 years with positive TRAb. Scientists built the TCR library using RNA that was extracted from PBMCs. Both iRepertoire HTBI primers and Arm-PCR of CDR3 regions were used to build the TCR beta libraries. TCRdb ran MiXCR on the multiplex PCR reads and lists one entry per CDR3 protein. The table has some 300,000 distinct CDR3 sequences, more than 20% seen once. The source material was peripheral blood mononuclear cells (PBMCs), sampled when the disease was refractory, from a patient treated with antithyroid drugs. These receptors came from a female donor with Graves disease.

This clonotype was picked up a small number of times. The rearrangement uses TRBV10-3 and TRBJ1-1; D call uncertain. Trimming pared 3 bases from V and 1 base from J, leaving 15 bases between. The CDR3 sequence is 16 residues long. The V gene's germline CDR1 is ENHRY and CDR2 SYGVKD. The CDR3 DNA reads TGTGCCATCAGTGAAGGAGGAGATGGTTGGAACACTGAAGCTTTCTTT. Its translation is CAISEGGDGWNTEAFF.

The V call is TRBV29-1, the J call TRBJ2-7, with 10 bases aligning to TRBD1. Per germline, CDR1 SQVTM and CDR2 ANQGSEA. V trimming: 6 bases; J trimming: 5 bases; junction bases outside the gene matches: 7. The CDR3 covers 13 residues. The CDR3 coding sequence is TGCAGCGTCGCCGACAGGGGGCTCAACGAGCAGTACTTC. Residues: CSVADRGLNEQYF.

This clonotype was observed many times. The V gene is TRBV29-1, the J gene TRBJ2-7, with D perhaps assigned TRBD1 or TRBD2 (5 bases each). The V and J ends lost 6 bases and 2 bases respectively, with 14 bases between them. CDR3 length: 13 residues. In germline, CDR1 is SQVTM, CDR2 ANQGSEA. In nucleotides, the CDR3 is TGCAGCGTCGGGAAACAGGCAACCTACGAGCAGTACTTC. Protein product: CSVGKQATYEQYF.

This clonotype has a count of ten or more. This chain connects TRBV11-2 to TRBJ2-5; TRBD2 matches 13 bases. Per germline, CDR1 SGHAT and CDR2 FQNNGV. V dropped 5 bases and J dropped 7; count of bases not matched to a gene: 13. There are 17 residues in the CDR3. The CDR3 sequence is CASSQQSGTSGNLTQYF. Written as DNA, the CDR3 is TGTGCCAGCAGCCAACAATCCGGGACTAGCGGGAACCTGACCCAGTACTTC.

This clonotype was counted a few times. V gene TRBV2 combines with J gene TRBJ2-4; TRBD1 aligns across 9 bases. V was clipped by 1 base and J by 8 bases; unmatched bases: 6. Per germline, CDR1 SNHLY and CDR2 FYNNEI. The CDR3 has 15 amino acids. CDR3 region: CASSEDRGLPDIQYF. For the CDR3, the DNA is TGTGCCAGCAGTGAAGACAGGGGGCTCCCGGACATTCAGTACTTC. Drawing the rest from reference TRBV2 and TRBJ2-4, the complete variable domain is EPEVTQTPSHQVTQMGQEVILRCVPISNHLYFYWYRQILGQKVEFLVSFYNNEISEKSEIFDDQFSVERPDGSNFTLKIRSTKLEDSAMYFCASSEDRGLPDIQYFGAGTRLSVL.

This sequence joins TRBV20-1 and TRBJ2-7; D tentatively reads TRBD1 or TRBD2 (7 bases each). V was clipped by 1 base and J by 5 bases, with 18 bases between them. Germline V gene lookup returns CDR1 DFQATT and CDR2 SNEGSKA (reference sequence). CDR3 length: 15 residues. CDR3 DNA sequence: TGCAGTGCTAGAGCTTGGGACAGCCGGGGGGACGAGCAGTACTTC. Translating gives CSARAWDSRGDEQYF.

This clonotype was seen ten or more times. The chain is built from TRBV10-3 and TRBJ1-4, with 8 bases aligning to TRBD1. V was pared by 4 bases and J by 4 bases, with 2 bases of the junction left unmatched. Germline-derived CDR1 and CDR2 are ENHRY and SYGVKD. The CDR3 runs 14 residues. The CDR3 loop reads CAISAGGFNEKLFF. In DNA form, the CDR3 reads TGTGCCATCAGTGCAGGGGGCTTTAATGAAAAACTGTTTTTT.

This clonotype was found many times. The chain is built from TRBV7-2 and TRBJ1-5, with unresolved D. The CDR3 runs to 13 residues. Germline CDR1 SGHTA, CDR2 FQGNSA. The V and J ends lost 3 bases and 9 bases respectively, with 12 bases between them. The CDR3 DNA follows: TGTGCCAGCAGCTTTTCCTCTCAAGGGCCCCAGCATTTT. This codes for CASSFSSQGPQHF.

The chain joins TRBV18 to TRBJ2-7, with no clear D. Per the germline V gene, CDR1 is KGHSH and CDR2 is LQKENI. The V end was cut by 6 bases, the J end by 0 bases, with 15 bases between. This CDR3 spans 15 amino acids. For the CDR3, the DNA is TGTGCCAGCTCGCTGGATCGGGCTGTCTCCTACGAGCAGTACTTC. Protein sequence: CASSLDRAVSYEQYF.

This clonotype was observed many times. This chain uses TRBV3-1 with TRBJ1-1; 10 nucleotides align to TRBD1. Germline V gives CDR1 LGHDT, CDR2 YNNKEL (reference sequence). There are 15 residues in the CDR3. J gave up 8 bases and V 0 bases, and 6 bases lay outside the gene matches. DNA for the CDR3: TGTGCCAGCAGCCAAGATACGACAGGGGGCAGGGAAGCTTTCTTT. This codes for CASSQDTTGGREAFF.

This clonotype was observed many times. J is TRBJ1-2 and V is TRBV2; D uncertain. There are 14 residues in the CDR3. Trimming took 2 bases from V and 2 from J, leaving 9 bases between them. CDR1 SNHLY and CDR2 FYNNEI come from the germline V gene. The CDR3 protein is CASSETTINYGYTF. As DNA, the CDR3 is TGTGCCAGCAGTGAAACCACCATCAACTATGGCTACACCTTC.

This clonotype has only one observation. This chain links TRBV19 with TRBJ2-5, with 8 bases fitting TRBD1. Germline CDR1 and CDR2: LNHDA and SQIVND (reference sequence). The length of the CDR3 is 15 residues. V lost 5 bases, J lost 2 bases, and 7 bases stayed unmatched. The CDR3 DNA reads TGTGCCAGTAGTCAACGGACAGGGACTCAAGAGACCCAGTACTTC. This encodes CASSQRTGTQETQYF.

A note on this clonotype: A far larger clone is one nucleotide away, so this likely arose from a read error. This chain connects TRBV28 to TRBJ1-1; D remains unclear. The CDR3 consists of 15 residues. The germline CDR1 and CDR2 sequences are MDHEN and SYDVKM. CDR3 loop: CASSLEVSMNIEAFF. CDR3 DNA sequence: TGTGCCAGCAGCTTAGAAGTTTCCATGAACATTGAAGCTTTCTTT.

The chain employs TRBV4-1 and TRBJ2-2, with TRBD2 as a possible D gene (6 bases). This CDR3 is 17 amino acids long. Germline V lookup: CDR1 MGHRA, CDR2 YSYEKL. Trimming took 1 base from V and 6 from J, leaving 18 bases between them. The CDR3 DNA follows: TGCGCCAGCAGCCAAGCGGGTACGGGAGTAAAGGCCGGGGAGCTGTTTTTT. Translation: CASSQAGTGVKAGELFF.

The chain links TRBV20-1 to TRBJ1-2; D remains ambiguous. V was pared by 2 bases and J by 7 bases, with 11 bases between. The CDR3 loop spans 12 amino acids. The V gene's germline CDR1 is DFQATT and CDR2 SNEGSKA (reference sequence). CDR3 bases: TGCAGTGCTAGATGGGATATGGCTGGCTACACCTTC. It yields the protein CSARWDMAGYTF.

This clonotype was detected many times. The chain has TRBV12-3 or TRBV12-4 and TRBJ1-5, with D uncertain. Trimming shortened V by 4 bases and J by 5 bases, and 6 bases separated the two germline ends. This CDR3 region has 12 residues. The CDR3 sequence is CASSWLDQPQHF. The CDR3 bases are TGTGCCAGCAGTTGGTTGGATCAGCCCCAGCATTTT.

Many counts were recorded for this clonotype. This rearrangement joins TRBV6-1 to TRBJ1-2; D is undetermined. There are 12 residues in the CDR3. Germline lookup yields CDR1 MNHNS and CDR2 SASEGT. The V end was cut by 10 bases, the J end by 4 bases, with 13 bases between. CDR3 in amino acids: CATSQTSYGYTF. CDR3 sequence (DNA): TGTGCCACTAGTCAGACCTCCTATGGCTACACCTTC.

V gene TRBV20-1 combines with J gene TRBJ2-1, with D perhaps matching TRBD2 (6 bases). The CDR3 extends over 13 amino acids. The germline V gene encodes CDR1 DFQATT and CDR2 SNEGSKA (reference sequence). V shed 7 bases and J shed 2 bases, with 12 bases lying between them. The CDR3 here is CSVPEGPYNEQFF. CDR3 nucleotide sequence: TGCAGTGTTCCGGAGGGCCCCTACAATGAGCAGTTCTTC.

In regard to this clonotype: A much larger clone differs by one base, so this may be a read error. This chain links TRBV28 with TRBJ2-7, with a weak D call TRBD1 (6 bases). V gave up 11 bases and J gave up 2 bases, with 16 bases separating them. Germline values: CDR1 MDHEN, CDR2 SYDVKM. The CDR3 length is 13 residues. The CDR3: CAGRKGVPYEQYF. The CDR3 nucleotides are TGTGCCGGCCGGAAGGGGGTCCCCTACGAGCAGTACTTC.

This clonotype was found a few times. This chain joins TRBV11-2 and TRBJ1-1; D is possibly TRBD1 (6 bases). The CDR3 has 13 amino acids. In germline, CDR1 is SGHAT, CDR2 FQNNGV. Trimming took 2 bases from V and 8 from J, leaving 12 bases between them. The CDR3 nucleotides read TGTGCCAGCAGCTTATTTAGGGGGACAGAAGCTTTCTTT. Protein product: CASSLFRGTEAFF.

With regard to this clonotype: Given a much more abundant clone one base away, this may be a read error. The chain combines TRBV10-3 with TRBJ2-5; D gene unclear. The DNA end is more similar to TRBJ2-7, so the J call may be wrong. There are 14 residues in the CDR3. Germline V gene data show CDR1 as ENHRY and CDR2 as SYGVKD. The CDR3 nucleotides read TGTGCCATCAGTGTAAAAGGGCCCCCCTACGAGCAGTACTTC. Translating it yields CAISVKGPPYEQYF.

V and J are TRBV7-6 and TRBJ1-3; D may be TRBD1 (6 bases). This CDR3 is 15 amino acids long. The V end was cut by 2 bases, the J end by 0 bases, with 8 bases between. Germline CDR1 and CDR2: SGHVS and FNYEAQ. Here the CDR3 reads CASSLWDNSGNTIYF. In DNA, the CDR3 is TGTGCCAGCAGCTTATGGGACAACTCTGGAAACACCATATATTTT.

The chain uses TRBV6-1 and TRBJ2-1; TRBD2 matches 10 bases. CDR1 MNHNS and CDR2 SASEGT come from the germline V gene. The CDR3 is made up of 15 amino acids. V was pared by 5 bases and J by 3 bases, with 4 bases of the junction left unmatched. CDR3 loop: CASSKLAGVYNEQFF. CDR3 nucleotides: TGTGCCAGCAGTAAGCTAGCGGGAGTCTACAATGAGCAGTTCTTC.

The chain links TRBV7-2 to TRBJ1-6, with D uncertain. With 7 bases removed from V and 0 bases from J, the gap between germline ends came to 13 bases. Germline V gene data show CDR1 as SGHTA and CDR2 as FQGNSA. CDR3 length: 16 amino acids. For the CDR3, the DNA is TGTGCCAGCACCTCTATACTGAGCTCCTATAATTCACCCCTCCACTTT. It encodes CASTSILSSYNSPLHF.

The rearrangement links TRBV19 to TRBJ1-5; no firm D call. Germline V gives CDR1 LNHDA, CDR2 SQIVND (reference sequence). The CDR3 has 14 residues. V was shortened by 6 bases and J by 0 bases, with 9 bases between the two germline ends. CDR3 region: CASSPAYSNQPQHF. CDR3 DNA sequence: TGTGCCAGTAGCCCAGCCTATAGCAATCAGCCCCAGCATTTT.

Only a few counts were recorded for this clonotype. V usage is TRBV7-9 and J usage is TRBJ2-7; D not certain. This CDR3 spans 14 amino acids. Between the trimmed V and J ends, which lost 5 bases and 2 bases, there was a span of 13 bases. CDR1 and CDR2 from the germline V gene are SEHNR and FQNEAQ (reference sequence). The CDR3 loop reads CASSRTERTYEQYF. For the CDR3, the DNA is TGTGCCAGCAGCCGGACGGAAAGGACCTACGAGCAGTACTTC.

Ten or more counts support this clonotype. The chain has TRBV7-9 and TRBJ2-7; maybe TRBD2 (7 bases). The germline CDR1 and CDR2 sequences are SEHNR and FQNEAQ (reference sequence). CDR3 length equals 14 residues. With 2 bases removed from V and 3 bases from J, the gap between germline ends came to 11 bases. The CDR3 sequence is CASSLRGGGYEQYF. In DNA form, the CDR3 reads TGTGCCAGCAGCTTACGAGGGGGGGGCTACGAGCAGTACTTC.

At least ten counts were recorded for this clonotype. The V call is TRBV6-1, the J call TRBJ2-7; 9 bases line up with TRBD1. Germline lookup yields CDR1 MNHNS and CDR2 SASEGT. There are 14 residues in the CDR3. Trimming cost V 5 bases and J 4 bases; bases outside gene matches: 6. The CDR3 DNA reads as TGTGCCAGCAGTCTTCGGACAGGGGAGTACGAGCAGTACTTC. It yields the protein CASSLRTGEYEQYF.

The sample holds many counts of this clonotype. This chain uses TRBV27 with TRBJ1-1; possible D gene TRBD1, 6 bases. The germline V and J ends were trimmed by 4 bases and 4 bases, with 16 bases remaining between them. CDR1 and CDR2 (germline): MNHEY, SMNVEV (reference sequence). This CDR3 region has 15 residues. For the CDR3, the DNA is TGTGCCAGCAGTTCCCACGAGGGGGAGGCCACTGAAGCTTTCTTT. As protein: CASSSHEGEATEAFF.